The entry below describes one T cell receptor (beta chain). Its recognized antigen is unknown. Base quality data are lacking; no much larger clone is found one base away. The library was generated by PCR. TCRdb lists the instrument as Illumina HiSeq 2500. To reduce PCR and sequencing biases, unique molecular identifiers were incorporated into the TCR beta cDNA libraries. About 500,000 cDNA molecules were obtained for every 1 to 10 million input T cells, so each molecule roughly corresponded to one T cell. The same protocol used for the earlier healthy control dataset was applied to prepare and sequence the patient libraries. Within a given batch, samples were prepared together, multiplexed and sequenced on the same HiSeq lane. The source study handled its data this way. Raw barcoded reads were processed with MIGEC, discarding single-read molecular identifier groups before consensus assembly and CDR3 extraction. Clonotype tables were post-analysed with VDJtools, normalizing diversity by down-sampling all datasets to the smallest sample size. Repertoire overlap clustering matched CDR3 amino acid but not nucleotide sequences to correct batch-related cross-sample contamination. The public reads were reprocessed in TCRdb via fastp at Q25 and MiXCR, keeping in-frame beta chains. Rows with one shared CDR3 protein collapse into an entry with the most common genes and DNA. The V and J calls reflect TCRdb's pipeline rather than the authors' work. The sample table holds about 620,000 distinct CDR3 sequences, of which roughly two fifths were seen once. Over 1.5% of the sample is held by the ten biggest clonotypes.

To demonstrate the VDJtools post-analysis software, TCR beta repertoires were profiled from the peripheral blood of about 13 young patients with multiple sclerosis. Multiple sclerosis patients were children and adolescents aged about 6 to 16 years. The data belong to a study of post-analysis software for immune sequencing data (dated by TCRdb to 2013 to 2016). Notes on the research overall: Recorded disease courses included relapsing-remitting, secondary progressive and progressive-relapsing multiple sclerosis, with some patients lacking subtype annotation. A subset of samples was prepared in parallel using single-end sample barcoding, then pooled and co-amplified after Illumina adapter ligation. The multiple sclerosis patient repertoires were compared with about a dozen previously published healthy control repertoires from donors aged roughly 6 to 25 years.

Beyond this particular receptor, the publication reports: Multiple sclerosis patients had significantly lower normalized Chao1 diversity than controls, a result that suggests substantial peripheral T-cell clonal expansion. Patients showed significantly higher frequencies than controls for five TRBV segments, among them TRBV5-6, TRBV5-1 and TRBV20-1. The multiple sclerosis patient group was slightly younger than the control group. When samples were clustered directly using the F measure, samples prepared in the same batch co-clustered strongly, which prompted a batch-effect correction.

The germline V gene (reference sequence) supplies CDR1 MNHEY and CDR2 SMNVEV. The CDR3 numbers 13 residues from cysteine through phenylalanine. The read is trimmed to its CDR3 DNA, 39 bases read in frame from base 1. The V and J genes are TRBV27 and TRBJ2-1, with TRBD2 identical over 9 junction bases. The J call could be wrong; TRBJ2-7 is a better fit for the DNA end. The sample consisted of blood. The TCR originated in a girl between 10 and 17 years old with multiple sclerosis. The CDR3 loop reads CATSSGETYEQYF. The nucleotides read TGTGCCACCTCTAGCGGGGAGACCTACGAGCAGTACTTC.